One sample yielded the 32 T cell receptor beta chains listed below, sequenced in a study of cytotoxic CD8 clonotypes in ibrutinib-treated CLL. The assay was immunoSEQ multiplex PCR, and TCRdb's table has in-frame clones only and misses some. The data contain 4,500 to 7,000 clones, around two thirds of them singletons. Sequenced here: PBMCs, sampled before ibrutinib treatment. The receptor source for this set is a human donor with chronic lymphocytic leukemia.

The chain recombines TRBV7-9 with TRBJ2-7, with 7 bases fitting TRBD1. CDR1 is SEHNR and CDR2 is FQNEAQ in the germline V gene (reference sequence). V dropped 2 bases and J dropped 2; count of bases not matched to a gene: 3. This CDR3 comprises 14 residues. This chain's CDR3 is CASSLRDRAYEQYF. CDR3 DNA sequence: TGTGCCAGCAGCTTAAGGGACAGAGCCTACGAGCAGTACTTC.

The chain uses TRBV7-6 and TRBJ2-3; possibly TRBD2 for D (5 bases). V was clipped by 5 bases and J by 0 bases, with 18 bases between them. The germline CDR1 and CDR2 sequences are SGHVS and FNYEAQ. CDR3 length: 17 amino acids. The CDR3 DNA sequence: TGTGCCAGCAGCCCCCGGGGTGGCGGATTTAGCACAGATACGCAGTATTTT. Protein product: CASSPRGGGFSTDTQYF.

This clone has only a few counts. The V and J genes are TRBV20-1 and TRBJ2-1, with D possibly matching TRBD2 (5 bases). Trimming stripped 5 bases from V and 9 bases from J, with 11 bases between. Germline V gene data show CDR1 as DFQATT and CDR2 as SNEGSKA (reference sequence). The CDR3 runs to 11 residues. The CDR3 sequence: CSARLPFEQFF. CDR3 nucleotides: TGCAGTGCTCGACTACCCTTTGAGCAGTTCTTC.

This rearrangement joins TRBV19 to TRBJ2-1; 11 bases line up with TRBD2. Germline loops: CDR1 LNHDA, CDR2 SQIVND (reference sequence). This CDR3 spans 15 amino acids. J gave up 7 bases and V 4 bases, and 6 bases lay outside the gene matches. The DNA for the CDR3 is TGTGCCAGTAGTACCATAGCGGGGGGGCAGAATGAGCAGTTCTTC. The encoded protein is CASSTIAGGQNEQFF.

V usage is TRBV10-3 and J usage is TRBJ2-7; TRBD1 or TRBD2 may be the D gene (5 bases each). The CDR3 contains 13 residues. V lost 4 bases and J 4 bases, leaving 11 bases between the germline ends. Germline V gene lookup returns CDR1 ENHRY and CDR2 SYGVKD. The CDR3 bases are TGTGCCATCAGTGTGGGGGAAGGTTACGAGCAGTACTTC. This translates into CAISVGEGYEQYF.

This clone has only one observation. The CDR3 loop is CASRGIWETQYF. The CDR3 coding sequence is TGTGCCAGTAGGGGGATCTGGGAGACCCAGTACTTC. The J gene is TRBJ2-5, the V gene TRBV19; D unclear. The V end lost 6 bases, the J end lost 5 bases, and 10 bases lay between the germline ends. The CDR3 runs to 12 residues. The germline V gene encodes CDR1 LNHDA and CDR2 SQIVND (reference sequence). Combining the CDR3 with reference TRBV19 and TRBJ2-5 gives the whole variable domain DGGITQSPKYLFRKEGQNVTLSCEQNLNHDAMYWYRQDPGQGLRLIYYSQIVNDFQKGDIAEGYSVSREKKESFPLTVTSAQKNPTAFYLCASRGIWETQYFGPGTRLLVL.

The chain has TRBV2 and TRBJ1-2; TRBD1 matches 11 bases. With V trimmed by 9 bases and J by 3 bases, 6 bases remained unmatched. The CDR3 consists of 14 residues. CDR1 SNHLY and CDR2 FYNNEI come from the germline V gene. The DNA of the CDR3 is TGTGCCAGTGCAGGACAGGGGGCTCACTATGGCTACACCTTC. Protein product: CASAGQGAHYGYTF.

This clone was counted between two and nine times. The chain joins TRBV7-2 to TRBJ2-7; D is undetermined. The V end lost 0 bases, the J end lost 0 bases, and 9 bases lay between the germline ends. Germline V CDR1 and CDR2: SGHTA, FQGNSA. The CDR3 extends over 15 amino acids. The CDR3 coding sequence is TGTGCCAGCAGCTTAGCCATAGGGAACTCCTACGAGCAGTACTTC. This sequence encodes CASSLAIGNSYEQYF.

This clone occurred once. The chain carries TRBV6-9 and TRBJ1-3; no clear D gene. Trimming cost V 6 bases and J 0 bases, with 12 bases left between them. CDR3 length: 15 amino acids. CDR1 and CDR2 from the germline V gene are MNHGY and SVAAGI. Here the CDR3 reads CASSPLYTSGNTIYF. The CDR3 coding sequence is TGTGCCAGCAGCCCCTTATATACCTCTGGAAACACCATATATTTT.

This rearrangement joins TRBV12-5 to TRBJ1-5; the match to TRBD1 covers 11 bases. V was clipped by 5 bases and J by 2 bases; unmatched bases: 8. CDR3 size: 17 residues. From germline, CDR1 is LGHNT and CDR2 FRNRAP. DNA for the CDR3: TGTGCTAGTGGTAGGGACAGGGGGTCGGGTGGCAATCAGCCCCAGCATTTT. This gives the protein CASGRDRGSGGNQPQHF.

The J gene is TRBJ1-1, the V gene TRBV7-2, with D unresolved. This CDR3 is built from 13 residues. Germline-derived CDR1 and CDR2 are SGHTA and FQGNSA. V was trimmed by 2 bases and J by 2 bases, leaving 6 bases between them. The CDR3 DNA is TGTGCCAGCAGCTTATACAGAAACACTGAAGCTTTCTTT. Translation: CASSLYRNTEAFF.

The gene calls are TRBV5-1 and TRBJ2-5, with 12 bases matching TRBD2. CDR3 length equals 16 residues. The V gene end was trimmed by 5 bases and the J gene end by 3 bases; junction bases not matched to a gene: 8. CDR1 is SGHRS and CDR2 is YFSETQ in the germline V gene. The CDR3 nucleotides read TGCGCCAGCAGACCATCTAGCGGGGGGGCAGAAGAGACCCAGTACTTC. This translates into CASRPSSGGAEETQYF.

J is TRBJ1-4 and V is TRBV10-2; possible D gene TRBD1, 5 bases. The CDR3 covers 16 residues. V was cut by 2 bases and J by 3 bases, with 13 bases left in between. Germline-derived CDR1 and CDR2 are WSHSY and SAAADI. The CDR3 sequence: CASSEGPQVANEKLFF. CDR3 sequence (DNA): TGCGCCAGCAGTGAGGGCCCACAGGTGGCTAATGAAAAACTGTTTTTT.

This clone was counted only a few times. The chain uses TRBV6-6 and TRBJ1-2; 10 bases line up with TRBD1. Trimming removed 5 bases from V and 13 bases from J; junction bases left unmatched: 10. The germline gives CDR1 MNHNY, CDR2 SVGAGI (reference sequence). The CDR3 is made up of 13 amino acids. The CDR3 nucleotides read TGTGCCAGCAGTCATCGACAGGGGGCGGAGCCCACCTTC. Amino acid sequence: CASSHRQGAEPTF.

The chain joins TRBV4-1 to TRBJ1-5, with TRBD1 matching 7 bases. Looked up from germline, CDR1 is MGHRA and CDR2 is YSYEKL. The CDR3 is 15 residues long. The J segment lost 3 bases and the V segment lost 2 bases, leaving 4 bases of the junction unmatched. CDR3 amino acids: CASSQPDRANQPQHF. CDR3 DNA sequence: TGCGCCAGCAGCCAACCAGACAGGGCCAATCAGCCCCAGCATTTT.

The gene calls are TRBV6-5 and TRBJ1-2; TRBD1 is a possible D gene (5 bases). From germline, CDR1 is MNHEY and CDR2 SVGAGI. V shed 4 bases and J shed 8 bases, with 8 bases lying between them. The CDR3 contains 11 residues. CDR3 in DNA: TGTGCCAGCAGTTTCGGGGGGGGCTACACCTTC. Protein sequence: CASSFGGGYTF.

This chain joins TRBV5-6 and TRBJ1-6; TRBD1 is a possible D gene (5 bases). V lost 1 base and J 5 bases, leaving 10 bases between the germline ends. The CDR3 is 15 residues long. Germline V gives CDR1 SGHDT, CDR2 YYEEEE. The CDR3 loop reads CASSLWGLNNSPLHF. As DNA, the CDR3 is TGTGCCAGCAGCTTGTGGGGACTGAATAATTCACCCCTCCACTTT.

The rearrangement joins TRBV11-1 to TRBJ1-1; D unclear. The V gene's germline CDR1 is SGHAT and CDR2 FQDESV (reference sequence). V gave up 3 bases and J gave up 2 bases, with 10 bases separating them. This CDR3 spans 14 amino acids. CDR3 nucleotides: TGTGCCAGCAGCTTGAGGTTAATTAACACTGAAGCTTTCTTT. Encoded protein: CASSLRLINTEAFF.

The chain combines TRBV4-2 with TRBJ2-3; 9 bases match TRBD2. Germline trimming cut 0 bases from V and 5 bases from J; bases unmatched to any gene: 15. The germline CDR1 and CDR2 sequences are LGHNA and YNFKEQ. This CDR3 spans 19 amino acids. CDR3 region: CASSQDSGGGAGGGDTQYF. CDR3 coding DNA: TGTGCCAGCAGCCAAGATAGTGGCGGGGGGGCCGGGGGAGGAGATACGCAGTATTTT.

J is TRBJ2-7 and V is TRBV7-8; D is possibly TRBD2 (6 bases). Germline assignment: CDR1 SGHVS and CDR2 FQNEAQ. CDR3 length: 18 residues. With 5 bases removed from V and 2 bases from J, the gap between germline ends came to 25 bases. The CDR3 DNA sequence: TGTGCCAGCAGCAGACCTTGGGACCGGGGGTCGGTTGCCTACGAGCAGTACTTC. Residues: CASSRPWDRGSVAYEQYF. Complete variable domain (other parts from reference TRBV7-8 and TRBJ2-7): GAGVSQSPRYKVAKRGQDVALRCDPISGHVSLFWYQQALGQGPEFLTYFQNEAQLDKSGLPSDRFFAERPEGSVSTLKIQRTQQEDSAVYLCASSRPWDRGSVAYEQYFGPGTRLTVT.

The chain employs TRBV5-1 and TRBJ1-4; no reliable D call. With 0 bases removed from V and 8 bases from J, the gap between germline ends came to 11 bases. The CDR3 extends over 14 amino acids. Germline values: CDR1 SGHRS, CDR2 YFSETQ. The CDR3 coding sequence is TGCGCCAGCAGCTTGGCCCATGGGAAGGAAAAACTGTTTTTT. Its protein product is CASSLAHGKEKLFF.

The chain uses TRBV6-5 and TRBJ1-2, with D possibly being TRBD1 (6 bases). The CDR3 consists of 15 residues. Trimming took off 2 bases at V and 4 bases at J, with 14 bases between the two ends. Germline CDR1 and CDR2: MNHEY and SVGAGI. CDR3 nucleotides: TGTGCCAGCAGTTACGAGGGGGGGCGTGGCTATGGCTACACCTTC. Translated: CASSYEGGRGYGYTF.

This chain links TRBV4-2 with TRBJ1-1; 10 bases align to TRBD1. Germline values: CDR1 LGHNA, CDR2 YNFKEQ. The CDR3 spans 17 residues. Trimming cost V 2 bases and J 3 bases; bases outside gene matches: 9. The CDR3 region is CASSQMTGGGLDTEAFF. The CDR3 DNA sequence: TGTGCCAGCAGCCAAATGACAGGGGGCGGCTTGGACACTGAAGCTTTCTTT.

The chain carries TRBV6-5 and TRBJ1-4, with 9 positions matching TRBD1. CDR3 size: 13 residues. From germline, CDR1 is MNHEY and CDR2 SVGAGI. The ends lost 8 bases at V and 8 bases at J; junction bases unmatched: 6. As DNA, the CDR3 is TGTGCCAGCGGGCGACAGGGGGACGAAAAACTGTTTTTT. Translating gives CASGRQGDEKLFF.

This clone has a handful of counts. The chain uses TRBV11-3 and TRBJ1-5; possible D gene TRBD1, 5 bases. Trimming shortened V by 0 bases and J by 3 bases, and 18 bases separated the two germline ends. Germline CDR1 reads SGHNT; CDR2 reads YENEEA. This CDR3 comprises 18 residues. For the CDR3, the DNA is TGTGCCAGCAGCTTAGAAGCTTCTCGGGGCAGGACCAATCAGCCCCAGCATTTT. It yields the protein CASSLEASRGRTNQPQHF. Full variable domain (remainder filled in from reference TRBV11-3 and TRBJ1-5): EAGVVQSPRYKIIEKKQPVAFWCNPISGHNTLYWYLQNLGQGPELLIRYENEEAVDDSQLPKDRFSAERLKGVDSTLKIQPAELGDSAVYLCASSLEASRGRTNQPQHFGDGTRLSIL.

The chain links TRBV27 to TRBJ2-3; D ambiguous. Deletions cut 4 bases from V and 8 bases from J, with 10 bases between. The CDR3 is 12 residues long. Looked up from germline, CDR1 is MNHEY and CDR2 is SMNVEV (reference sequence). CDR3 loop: CASSSDGRTQYF. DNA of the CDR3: TGTGCCAGCAGTTCGGACGGTCGTACGCAGTATTTT.

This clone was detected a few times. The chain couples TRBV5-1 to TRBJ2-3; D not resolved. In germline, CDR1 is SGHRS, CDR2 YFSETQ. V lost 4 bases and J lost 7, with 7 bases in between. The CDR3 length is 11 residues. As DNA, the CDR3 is TGCGCCAGCAGCCCCGGGTATACGCAGTATTTT. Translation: CASSPGYTQYF. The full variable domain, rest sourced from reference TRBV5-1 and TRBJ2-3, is KAGVTQTPRYLIKTRGQQVTLSCSPISGHRSVSWYQQTPGQGLQFLFEYFSETQRNKGNFPGRFSGRQFSNSRSEMNVSTLELGDSALYLCASSPGYTQYFGPGTRLTVL.

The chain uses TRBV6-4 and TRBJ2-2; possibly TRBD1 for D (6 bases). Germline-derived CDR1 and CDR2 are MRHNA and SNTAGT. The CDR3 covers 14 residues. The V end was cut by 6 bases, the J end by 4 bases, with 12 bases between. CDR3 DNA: TGTGCCAGCAGCTTCGACAGGTCCACCGGGGAGCTGTTTTTT. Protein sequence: CASSFDRSTGELFF.

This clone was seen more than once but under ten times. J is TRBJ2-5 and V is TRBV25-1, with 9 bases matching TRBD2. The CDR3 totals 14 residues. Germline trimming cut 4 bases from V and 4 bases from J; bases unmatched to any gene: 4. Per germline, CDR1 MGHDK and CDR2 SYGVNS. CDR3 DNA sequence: TGTGCCAGCAGTGCTAGCGGGGTCGGAGAGACCCAGTACTTC. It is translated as CASSASGVGETQYF.

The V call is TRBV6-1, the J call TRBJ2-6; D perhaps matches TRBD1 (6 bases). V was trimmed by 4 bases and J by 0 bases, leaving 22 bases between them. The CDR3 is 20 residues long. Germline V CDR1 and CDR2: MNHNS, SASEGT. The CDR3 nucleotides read TGTGCCAGCAGTGGGGTCCCCGGACAGAGGGGCTTCTCTGGGGCCAACGTCCTGACTTTC. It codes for CASSGVPGQRGFSGANVLTF.

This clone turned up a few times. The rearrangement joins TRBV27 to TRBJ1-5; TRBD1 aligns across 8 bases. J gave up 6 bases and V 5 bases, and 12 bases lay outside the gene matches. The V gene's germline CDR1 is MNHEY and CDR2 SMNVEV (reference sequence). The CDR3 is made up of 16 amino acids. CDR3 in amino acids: CASSRNGAGGGQPQHF. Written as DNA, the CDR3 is TGTGCCAGCAGTCGCAATGGGGCAGGGGGCGGTCAGCCCCAGCATTTT.

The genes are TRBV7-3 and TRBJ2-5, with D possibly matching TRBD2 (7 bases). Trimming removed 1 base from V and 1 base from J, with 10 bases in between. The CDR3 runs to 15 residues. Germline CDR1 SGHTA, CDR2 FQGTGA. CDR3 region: CASSLKAGAQETQYF. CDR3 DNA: TGTGCCAGCAGCTTAAAGGCGGGGGCCCAAGAGACCCAGTACTTC.